The next 8 T cell receptor beta chains were all read from a single sample in a study of CD8+ T cells in alopecia areata. As the sequencing template, cDNA was produced by extracting RNA and reverse transcribing it. The protocol was immunoSEQ multiplex PCR, while the TCRdb copy is restricted to in-frame clones and leaves out a portion. The table includes 200,000 or so clones, 58% detected once. Treatment here: oral pan-JAK inhibitor, 5-10 mg twice daily. The sequencing here drew on CD4+ T cells sorted from blood, taken at week 24, from a patient treated with tofacitinib. These receptors all stem from a human donor with alopecia areata.

The rearrangement joins TRBV7-2 to TRBJ2-5; D unresolved. The CDR3 length is 12 residues. Trimming removed 2 bases at V and 5 bases at J, with 6 bases between. Germline loops: CDR1 SGHTA, CDR2 FQGNSA. The CDR3 region has the DNA TGTGCCAGCAGCTTATTATCGGAGACCCAGTACTTC. Amino acid sequence: CASSLLSETQYF. The full variable domain, in which reference TRBV7-2 and TRBJ2-5 provide the parts outside the CDR3, is GAGVSQSPSNKVTEKGKDVELRCDPISGHTALYWYRQSLGQGLEFLIYFQGNSAPDKSGLPSDRFSAERTGGSVSTLTIQRTQQEDSAVYLCASSLLSETQYFGPGTRLLVL.

The J gene is TRBJ1-5, the V gene TRBV9; 9 nucleotides align to TRBD1. The trim removed 4 bases at V and 4 bases at J, leaving 6 bases unmatched. The germline gives CDR1 SGDLS, CDR2 YYNGEE. CDR3 size: 15 residues. The CDR3 spells CASSTGQGNNQPQHF. In nucleotides, the CDR3 is TGTGCCAGCAGCACCGGACAGGGGAATAATCAGCCCCAGCATTTT.

This clone appeared a few times. The genes are TRBV28 and TRBJ2-1; 9 bases fit TRBD2. The CDR3 consists of 17 residues. V dropped 6 bases and J dropped 1; count of bases not matched to a gene: 10. In germline, CDR1 is MDHEN, CDR2 SYDVKM. CDR3 nucleotides: TGTGCCAGCAGCCTAGCGGGAAGGGTTTGGTCCTACAATGAGCAGTTCTTC. This encodes CASSLAGRVWSYNEQFF.

This clone has only a few counts. The chain links TRBV27 to TRBJ2-3, with D perhaps being TRBD1 or TRBD2 (5 bases each). Between the trimmed V and J ends, which lost 5 bases and 11 bases, there was a span of 20 bases. The CDR3 runs 14 residues. Germline-derived CDR1 and CDR2 are MNHEY and SMNVEV (reference sequence). The CDR3 protein is CASSLTPGEGRQYF. In DNA form, the CDR3 reads TGTGCCAGCAGTCTTACCCCTGGTGAGGGGAGGCAGTATTTT.

The V call is TRBV7-7, the J call TRBJ2-2; no reliable D call. Germline CDR1 and CDR2: SSHAT and FNYEAQ (reference sequence). The CDR3 covers 12 residues. V was trimmed by 5 bases and J by 6 bases, leaving 7 bases between them. This chain's CDR3 is CASSPRPGELFF. CDR3 coding DNA: TGTGCCAGCAGCCCTCGCCCCGGGGAGCTGTTTTTT.

The chain uses TRBV2 and TRBJ2-2; 7 bases are shared with TRBD2. V was pared by 6 bases and J by 0 bases, with 4 bases of the junction left unmatched. CDR3 length: 15 residues. Germline values: CDR1 SNHLY, CDR2 FYNNEI. CDR3 in DNA: TGTGCCAGCAGGGGGGGACTACCGAACACCGGGGAGCTGTTTTTT. Encoded protein: CASRGGLPNTGELFF.

In this sample, this clone turned up a few times. The chain couples TRBV2 to TRBJ2-1; no reliable D call. The CDR3 covers 10 residues. V was trimmed by 3 bases and J by 6 bases, leaving 0 bases between them. Germline CDR1 reads SNHLY; CDR2 reads FYNNEI. The CDR3 bases are TGTGCCAGCAGTGACAATGAGCAGTTCTTC. Translating it yields CASSDNEQFF.

The CDR3 sequence is CSTQRGGNEQFF. The CDR3 DNA follows: TGCAGTACTCAGCGGGGGGGCAATGAGCAGTTCTTC. The J gene is TRBJ2-1, the V gene TRBV29-1; 10 bases are shared with TRBD2. The CDR3 loop spans 12 amino acids. Germline assignment: CDR1 SQVTM and CDR2 ANQGSEA.